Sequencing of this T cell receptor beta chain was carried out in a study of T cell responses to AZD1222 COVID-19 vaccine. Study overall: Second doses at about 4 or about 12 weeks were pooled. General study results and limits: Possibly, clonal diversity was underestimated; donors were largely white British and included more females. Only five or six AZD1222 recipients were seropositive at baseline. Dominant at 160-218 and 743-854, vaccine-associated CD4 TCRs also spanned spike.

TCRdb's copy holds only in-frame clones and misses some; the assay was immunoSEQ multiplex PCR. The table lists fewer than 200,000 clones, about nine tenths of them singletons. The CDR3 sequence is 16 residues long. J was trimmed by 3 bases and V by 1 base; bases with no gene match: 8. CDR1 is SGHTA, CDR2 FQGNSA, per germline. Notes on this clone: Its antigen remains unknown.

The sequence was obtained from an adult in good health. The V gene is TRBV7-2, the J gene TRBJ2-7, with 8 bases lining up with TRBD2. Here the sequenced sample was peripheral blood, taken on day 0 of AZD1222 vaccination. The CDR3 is CASSLGAGGRSYEQYF. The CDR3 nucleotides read TGTGCCAGCAGCTTAGGGGCTGGCGGGAGGAGCTACGAGCAGTACTTC.